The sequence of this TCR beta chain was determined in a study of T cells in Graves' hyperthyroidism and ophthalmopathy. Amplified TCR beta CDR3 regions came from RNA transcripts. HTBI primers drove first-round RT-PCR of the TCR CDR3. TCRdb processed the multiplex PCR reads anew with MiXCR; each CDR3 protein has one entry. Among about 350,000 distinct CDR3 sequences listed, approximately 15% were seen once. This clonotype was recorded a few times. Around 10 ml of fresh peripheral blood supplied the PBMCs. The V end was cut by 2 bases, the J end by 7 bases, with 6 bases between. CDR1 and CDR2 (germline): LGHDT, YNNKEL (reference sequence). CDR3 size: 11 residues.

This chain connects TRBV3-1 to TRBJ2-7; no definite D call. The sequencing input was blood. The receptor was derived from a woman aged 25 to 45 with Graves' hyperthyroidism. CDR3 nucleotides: TGTGCCAGCAGCCAATGGGATGAGCAGTACTTC. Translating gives CASSQWDEQYF.